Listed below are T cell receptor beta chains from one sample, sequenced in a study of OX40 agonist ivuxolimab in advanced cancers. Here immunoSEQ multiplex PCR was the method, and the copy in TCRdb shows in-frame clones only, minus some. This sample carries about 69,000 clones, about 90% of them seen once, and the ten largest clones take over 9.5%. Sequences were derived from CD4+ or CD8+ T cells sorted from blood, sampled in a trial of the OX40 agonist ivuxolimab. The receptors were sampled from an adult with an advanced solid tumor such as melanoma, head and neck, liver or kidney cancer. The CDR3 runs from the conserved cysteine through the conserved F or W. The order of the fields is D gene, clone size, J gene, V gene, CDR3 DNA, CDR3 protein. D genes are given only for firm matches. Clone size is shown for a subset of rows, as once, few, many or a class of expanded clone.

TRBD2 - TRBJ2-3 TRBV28 TGTGCCAGCAGTTTCCAAGGGAGGGCCCCAGATACGCAGTATTTT CASSFQGRAPDTQYF
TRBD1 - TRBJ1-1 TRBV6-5 TGTGCCAGCAGGGAGGGACAGGCGGGCACTGAAGCTTTCTTT CASREGQAGTEAFF
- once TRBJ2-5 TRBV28 TGTGCCAGCAGAGTAGGGGGGAGGGAGACCCAGTACTTC CASRVGGRETQYF
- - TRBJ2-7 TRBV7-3 TGTGCCAGCAGCTTAAGCAGGCATAGCGAGCAGTACTTC CASSLSRHSEQYF
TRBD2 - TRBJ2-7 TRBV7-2 TGTGCCAGCAAACTAGCGGGCTCCTACGAGCAGTACTTC CASKLAGSYEQYF
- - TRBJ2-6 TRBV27 TGTGCCAGCAGTTTTTGGGGAACTGGGGCCAACGTCCTGACTTTC CASSFWGTGANVLTF
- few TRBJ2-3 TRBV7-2 TGTGCCAGCAGCTTAAGTATAGCAGATACGCAGTATTTT CASSLSIADTQYF
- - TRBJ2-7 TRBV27 TGTGCCAGCAGTTTATCTCGGGGGCGGGCGCTCTCCTACGAGCAGTACTTC CASSLSRGRALSYEQYF
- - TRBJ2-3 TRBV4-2 TGTGCCAGCAGCCAGGGAAGCGTTCCAGATACGCAGTATTTT CASSQGSVPDTQYF
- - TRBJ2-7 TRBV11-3 TGTGCCAGCAGCTTAGTAGTTAGGGGGGACTACGAGCAGTACTTC CASSLVVRGDYEQYF
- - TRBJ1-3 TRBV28 TGTGCCAGCAGTCTCCTCATTAACAGGGATGGAAACACCATATATTTT CASSLLINRDGNTIYF
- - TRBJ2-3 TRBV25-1 TGTGCCAGCAGTGAATATTCAGCAGATACGCAGTATTTT CASSEYSADTQYF
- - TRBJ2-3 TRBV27 TGTGCCAGCAGCCCCCTAGGAGCGGCCCTTGGAGATACGCAGTATTTT CASSPLGAALGDTQYF
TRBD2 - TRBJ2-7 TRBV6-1 TGTGCCAGCAGAGGGGGACTAGCGGGAACGGGTGAGCAGTACTTC CASRGGLAGTGEQYF
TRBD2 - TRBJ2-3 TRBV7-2 TGTGCCAGCAGCTTAGCGGGTAGCGGGATATCAGATACGCAGTATTTT CASSLAGSGISDTQYF
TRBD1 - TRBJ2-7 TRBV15 TGTGCCACCAGCAGAGAACTAGGGACAGGGTCATTCTACGAGCAGTACTTC CATSRELGTGSFYEQYF
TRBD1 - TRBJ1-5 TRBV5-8 TGTGCCAGCAGCTTGGTTGGGACAGCGCTTTATAGCAATCAGCCCCAGCATTTT CASSLVGTALYSNQPQHF
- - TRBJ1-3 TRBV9 TGTGCCAGCACCGTTAACCCCGCGTCTGGAAACACCATATATTTT CASTVNPASGNTIYF
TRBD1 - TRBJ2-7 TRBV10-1 TGCGCCAGCAGTCGGACAGGGGGTAGCGAGCAGTACTTC CASSRTGGSEQYF
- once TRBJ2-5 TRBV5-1 TGCGCCAGCAGCTGGGACGCCTCCCAAGAGACCCAGTACTTC CASSWDASQETQYF
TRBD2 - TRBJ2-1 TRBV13 TGTGCCAGCAGCCCCCGGACTAGCGGGAGGGCCAATGTGGGGGAGCAGTTCTTC CASSPRTSGRANVGEQFF
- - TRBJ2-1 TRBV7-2 TGTGCCAGCAGCGGCACGGCGGGTTACAATGAGCAGTTCTTC CASSGTAGYNEQFF